Below, one TCR beta chain is given with its context. Some clones are missing from TCRdb's copy, which holds only in-frame ones; the method was immunoSEQ multiplex PCR. The data contain about a million clones, 76% of them singletons. These data are taken from a study of shared clonotypes between healthy human individuals. The CDR3 consists of 15 residues. CDR1 is SGHAT, CDR2 FQNNGV, per germline. With 4 bases clipped from V and 0 bases from J, the junction kept 6 bases outside the gene matches. V usage is TRBV11-2 and J usage is TRBJ2-7; TRBD1 matches 7 bases. Material: memory CD4+ T cells sorted from blood. Specified subset: CD45RA-negative fraction. The TCR sequence derives from a man between 18 and 35 years old in good health. The CDR3 loop is CASSSRTGLSYEQYF. Written as DNA, the CDR3 is TGTGCCAGCAGCTCTAGGACAGGACTCTCCTACGAGCAGTACTTC.